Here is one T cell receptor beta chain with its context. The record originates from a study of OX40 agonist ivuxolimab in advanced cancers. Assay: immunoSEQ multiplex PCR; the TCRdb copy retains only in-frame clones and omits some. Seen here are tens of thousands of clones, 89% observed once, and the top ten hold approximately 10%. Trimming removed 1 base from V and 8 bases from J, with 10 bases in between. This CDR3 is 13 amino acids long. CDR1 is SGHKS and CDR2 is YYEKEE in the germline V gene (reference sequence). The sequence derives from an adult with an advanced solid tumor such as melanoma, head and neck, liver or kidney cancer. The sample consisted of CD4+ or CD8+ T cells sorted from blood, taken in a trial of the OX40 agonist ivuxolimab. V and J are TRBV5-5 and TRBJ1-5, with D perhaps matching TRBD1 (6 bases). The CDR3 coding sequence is TGTGCCAGCAGCTTGTATTGGACAGAGCCCCAGCATTTT. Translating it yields CASSLYWTEPQHF. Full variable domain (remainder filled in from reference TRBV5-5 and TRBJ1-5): DAGVTQSPTHLIKTRGQQVTLRCSPISGHKSVSWYQQVLGQGPQFIFQYYEKEERGRGNFPDRFSARQFPNYSSELNVNALLLGDSALYLCASSLYWTEPQHFGDGTRLSIL.